The source of this T cell receptor (beta chain) is a study of T cell repertoires in cytomegalovirus infection. As for the study in general: Used in the study were CMV epitopes, some recently identified and HLA-C-restricted, others well-studied and HLA-B-restricted.

The V gene's germline CDR1 is KGHSH and CDR2 LQKENI. The CDR3 consists of 14 residues. V gave up 2 bases and J gave up 9 bases, with 14 bases separating them. A single count supports this clonotype. What it binds is unknown. TCRdb analysed the reads with MiXCR anew, one entry per CDR3 protein. The sample holds roughly 730,000 distinct CDR3 sequences; about 30% are singletons and the top ten take roughly 20%. Whole-study results and caveats: The ex vivo response was dominated by HLA-C-restricted CMV-specific TCR beta clonotypes. Carriage of CMV together with the relevant HLA was identifiable through cumulative public TCR beta family frequency.

The receptor's source is a human donor in good health (CMV status not recorded). Some clones in this sample may be carry-over from other donors' samples. V gene TRBV18 combines with J gene TRBJ1-5, with D unresolved. The sample was cultured PBMCs, taken from culture after CMV antigen stimulation. The DNA for the CDR3 is TGTGCCAGCTCACCAGGGCACCGCTTGGGGCCCCAGCATTTT. Amino acids: CASSPGHRLGPQHF.